What follows describes a single T cell receptor beta chain. The entry originates in a study of OX40 agonist ivuxolimab in advanced cancers. Method: immunoSEQ multiplex PCR; TCRdb's copy keeps in-frame clones and lacks some. The sample carries some 100,000 clones, 85% to 90% recorded once. Germline CDR1 reads LGHNA; CDR2 reads YSLEER. The CDR3 covers 15 residues. Losses at the gene ends were 2 bases for V and 6 bases for J; bases not matched to a gene: 7. This TCR was recovered from an adult with an advanced solid tumor such as melanoma, head and neck, liver or kidney cancer. Sequenced here: CD4+ or CD8+ T cells sorted from blood, sampled in a trial of the OX40 agonist ivuxolimab. The rearrangement links TRBV4-3 to TRBJ2-4; 7 bases line up with TRBD1. CDR3 amino acids: CASSQKQGIGNIQYF. CDR3 nucleotides: TGCGCCAGCAGCCAAAAACAGGGGATCGGAAACATTCAGTACTTC.